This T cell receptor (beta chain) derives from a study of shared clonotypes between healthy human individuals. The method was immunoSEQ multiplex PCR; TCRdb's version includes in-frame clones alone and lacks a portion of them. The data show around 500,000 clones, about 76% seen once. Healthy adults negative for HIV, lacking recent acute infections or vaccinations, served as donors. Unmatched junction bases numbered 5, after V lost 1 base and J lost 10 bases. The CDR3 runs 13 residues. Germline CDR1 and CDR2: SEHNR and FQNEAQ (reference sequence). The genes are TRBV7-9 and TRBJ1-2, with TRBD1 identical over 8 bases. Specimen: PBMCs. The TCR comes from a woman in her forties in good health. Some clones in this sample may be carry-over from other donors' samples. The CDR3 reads CASSLVGQGSYTF. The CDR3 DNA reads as TGTGCCAGCAGCTTAGTAGGACAGGGATCCTACACCTTC.